This T cell receptor beta chain originates from a study of beta chain features in type 1 diabetes. Whole-study findings and limits: Sampled from patients, naive, central memory and Treg TCRB repertoires appeared more similar than those sampled from healthy donors. TCRB CDR3s were moderately but significantly shorter in Type 1 diabetes patients in all four CD4+ subsets.

The investigators reverse transcribed all of the isolated RNA, so they sequenced expressed TCRB transcripts. Using immunoSEQ multiplex PCR, the repertoire was profiled, and TCRdb retains in-frame clones only, with some absent. Seen here are 300,000 to 450,000 clones, roughly 12% observed once, and the top ten hold 0.0085% to 0.012%. The germline CDR1 and CDR2 sequences are KGHSH and LQKENI. V lost 3 bases and J lost 8; bases outside the gene matches: 14. The CDR3 sequence is 17 residues long. For this clone: Its antigen is still unknown.

The receptor was isolated from a woman aged 18-30 years with type 1 diabetes. The specimen sequenced was naive CD4+ T cells from blood. The chain carries TRBV18 and TRBJ2-3; 10 positions match TRBD2. Here the CDR3 reads CASSPPGLASSSATQYF. CDR3 sequence (DNA): TGTGCCAGCTCACCGCCGGGACTAGCGAGTAGTAGCGCTACGCAGTATTTT.